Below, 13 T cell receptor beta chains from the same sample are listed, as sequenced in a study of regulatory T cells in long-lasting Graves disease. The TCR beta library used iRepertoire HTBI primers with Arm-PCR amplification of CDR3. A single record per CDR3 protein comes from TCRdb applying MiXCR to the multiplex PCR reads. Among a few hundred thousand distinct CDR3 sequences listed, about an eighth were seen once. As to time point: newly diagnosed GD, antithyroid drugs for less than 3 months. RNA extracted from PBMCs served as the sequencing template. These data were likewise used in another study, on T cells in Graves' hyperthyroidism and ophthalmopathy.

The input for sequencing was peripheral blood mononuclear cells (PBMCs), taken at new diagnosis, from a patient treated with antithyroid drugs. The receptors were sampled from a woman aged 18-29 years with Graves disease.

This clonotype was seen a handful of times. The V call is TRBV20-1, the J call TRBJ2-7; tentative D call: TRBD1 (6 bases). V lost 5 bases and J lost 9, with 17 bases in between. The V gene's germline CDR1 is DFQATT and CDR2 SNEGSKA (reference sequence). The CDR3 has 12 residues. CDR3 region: CSAARTVTGQYV. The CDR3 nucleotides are TGCAGTGCTGCACGGACAGTAACGGGGCAGTACGTC.

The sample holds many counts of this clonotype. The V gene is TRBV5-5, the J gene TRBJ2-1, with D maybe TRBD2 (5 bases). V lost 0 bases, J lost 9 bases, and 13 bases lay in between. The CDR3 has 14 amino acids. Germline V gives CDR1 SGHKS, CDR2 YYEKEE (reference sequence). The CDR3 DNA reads TGTGCCAGCAGCTTGGAAGCAGGCCGGGGTGAGCAGTTCTTC. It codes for CASSLEAGRGEQFF.

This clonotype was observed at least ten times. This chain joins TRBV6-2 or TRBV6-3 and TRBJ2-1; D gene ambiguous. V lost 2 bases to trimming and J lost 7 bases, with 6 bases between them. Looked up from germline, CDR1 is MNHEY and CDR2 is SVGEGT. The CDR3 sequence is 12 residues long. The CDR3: CASSYGLNEQFF. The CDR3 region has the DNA TGTGCCAGCAGTTACGGGTTAAATGAGCAGTTCTTC.

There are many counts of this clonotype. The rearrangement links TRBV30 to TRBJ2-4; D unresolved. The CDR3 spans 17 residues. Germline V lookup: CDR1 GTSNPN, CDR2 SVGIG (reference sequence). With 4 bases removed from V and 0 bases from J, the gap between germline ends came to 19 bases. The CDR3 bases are TGTGCCTGGACCCCGTGGCGCCAAAACCTAGCCAAAAACATTCAGTACTTC. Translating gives CAWTPWRQNLAKNIQYF.

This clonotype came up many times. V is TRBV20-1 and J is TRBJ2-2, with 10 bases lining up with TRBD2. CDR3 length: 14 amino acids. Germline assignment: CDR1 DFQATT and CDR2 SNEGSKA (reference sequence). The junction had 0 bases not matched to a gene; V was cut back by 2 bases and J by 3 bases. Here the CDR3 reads CSARLAGDTGELFF. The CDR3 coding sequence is TGCAGTGCTAGACTAGCGGGAGACACCGGGGAGCTGTTTTTT.

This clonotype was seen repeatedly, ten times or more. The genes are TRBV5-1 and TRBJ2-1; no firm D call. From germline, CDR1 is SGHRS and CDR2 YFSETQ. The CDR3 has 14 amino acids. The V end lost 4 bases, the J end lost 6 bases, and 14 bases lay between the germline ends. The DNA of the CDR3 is TGCGCCAGCAGCCCGACTCTTCTCAGCAATGAGCAGTTCTTC. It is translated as CASSPTLLSNEQFF.

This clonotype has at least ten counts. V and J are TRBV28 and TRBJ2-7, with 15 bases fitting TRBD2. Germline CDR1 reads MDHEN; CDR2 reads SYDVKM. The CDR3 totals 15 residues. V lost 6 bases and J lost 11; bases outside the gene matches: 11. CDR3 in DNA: TGTGCCAGCAGCGAGAGGACTAGCGGGAGGGCCCGTGAGTACTTC. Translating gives CASSERTSGRAREYF.

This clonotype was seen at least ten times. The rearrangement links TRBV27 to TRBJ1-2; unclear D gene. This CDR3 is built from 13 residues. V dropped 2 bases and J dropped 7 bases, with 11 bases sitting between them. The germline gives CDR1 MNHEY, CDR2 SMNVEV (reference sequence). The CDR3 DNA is TGTGCCAGCAGTTTAGCGGGAACTTCTGGCTACACCTTC. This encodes CASSLAGTSGYTF.

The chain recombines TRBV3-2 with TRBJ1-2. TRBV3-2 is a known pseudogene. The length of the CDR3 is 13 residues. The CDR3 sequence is CASSHPRPDFFTF. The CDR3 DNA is TGTGCCAGCAGCCACCCTAGGCCCGACTTTTTTACCTTC.

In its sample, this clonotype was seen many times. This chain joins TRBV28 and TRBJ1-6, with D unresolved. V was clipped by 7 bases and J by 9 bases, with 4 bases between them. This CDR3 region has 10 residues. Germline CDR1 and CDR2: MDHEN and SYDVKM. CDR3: CASTGSPLHF. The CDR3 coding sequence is TGTGCCAGCACCGGTTCACCCCTCCACTTT.

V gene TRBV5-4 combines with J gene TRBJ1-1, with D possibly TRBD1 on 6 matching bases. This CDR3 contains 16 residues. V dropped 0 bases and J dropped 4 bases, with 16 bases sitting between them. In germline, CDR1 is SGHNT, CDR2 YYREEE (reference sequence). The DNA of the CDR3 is TGTGCCAGCAGCTTGGGGGGGCATGGTTGGTCCACTGAAGCTTTCTTT. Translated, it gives CASSLGGHGWSTEAFF.

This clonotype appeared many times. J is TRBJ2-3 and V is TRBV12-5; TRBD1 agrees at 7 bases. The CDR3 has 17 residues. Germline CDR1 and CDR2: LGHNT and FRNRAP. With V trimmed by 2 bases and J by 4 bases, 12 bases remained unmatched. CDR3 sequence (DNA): TGTGCTAGTGGTTTGCCCATACTAGAGGGGGCCGCAGATACGCAGTATTTT. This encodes CASGLPILEGAADTQYF.

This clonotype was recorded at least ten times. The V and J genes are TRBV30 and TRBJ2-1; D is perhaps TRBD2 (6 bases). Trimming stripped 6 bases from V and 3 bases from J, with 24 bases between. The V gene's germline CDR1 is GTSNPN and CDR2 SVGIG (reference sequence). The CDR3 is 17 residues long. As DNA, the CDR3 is TGTGCCTGCAAATCCTATGGCGCCGGGACTTTCTACAATGAGCAGTTCTTC. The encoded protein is CACKSYGAGTFYNEQFF.